A selection of T cell receptor beta chains follows, all from one sample in a study of blood T cell repertoires in COVID-19. Measured with immunoSEQ multiplex PCR; TCRdb has only the in-frame clones, and not every one. The table lists about 390,000 clones, about 86% of them singletons. The sample consisted of PBMCs or T cells enriched from blood (not recorded which). The receptors originated from a woman aged 50 to 65 who had recovered from COVID-19. The CDR3 runs from the conserved cysteine through the conserved F or W.

TRBV13	TRBJ2-7	CASSSGLYYEQYF
TRBV27	TRBJ2-3	CASSSRPSGLSTDTQYF
TRBV27	TRBJ2-1	CASSKTSIAGYYNEQFF
TRBV19	TRBJ2-3	CASSIDYYGTPYTDTQYF
TRBV30	TRBJ2-3	CAWSSMAADTQYF
TRBV20-1	TRBJ2-7	CSAKENYEQYF
TRBV7-9	TRBJ2-6	CASSSQTVSGANVLTF
TRBV7-2	TRBJ2-6	CASTTGANVLTF
TRBV6-2/TRBV6-3	TRBJ1-2	CASSYLEDSTEKYGYTF
TRBV4-1	TRBJ1-1	CASSQAGGGGRTEAFF
TRBV18	TRBJ2-1	CASSPPGGGHYNEQFF
TRBV30	TRBJ1-2	CAWSRTGGAYGYTF
TRBV19	TRBJ2-7	CASSMGQGARDEQYF
TRBV5-1	TRBJ1-1	CASSSGQNTEAFF
TRBV3-1/TRBV3-2	TRBJ1-2	CASSPVRGLNYGYTF
TRBV5-1	TRBJ2-7	CASSSGQGVAYEQYF
TRBV27	TRBJ1-2	CASSPRRGTDTNYGYTF
TRBV24-1	TRBJ1-3	CATSFRTTLETGNTIYF
TRBV5-6	TRBJ1-1	CASSRGWRLGVDEAFF
TRBV7-3	TRBJ2-4	CASSLTSYDIQYF
TRBV9	TRBJ2-5	CASSAGQGETQYF
TRBV4-1	TRBJ1-2	CASSQVGQVYGYTF